This is a list of T cell receptor beta chains from one sample in a study of cytotoxic CD8 clonotypes in ibrutinib-treated CLL. The method was immunoSEQ multiplex PCR; TCRdb's version includes in-frame clones alone and lacks a portion of them. The table lists about 140,000 clones, approximately 80% of them singletons, with approximately 30% in the top ten. The sample here was PBMCs, taken after 12 months of ibrutinib treatment. The receptors come from a human donor with chronic lymphocytic leukemia. Each CDR3 is given with its conserved first and last residue. Each record gives: CDR3 protein, CDR3 DNA, clone size, D gene, J gene, V gene. D genes are given only for firm matches. Rows give clone size only sometimes, using once, few, many, or a class for an expanded clone.

CASRSSGIAGVNEQFF	TGCGCCAGCAGAAGTAGCGGAATAGCGGGGGTAAATGAGCAGTTCTTC	NA	TRBD2	TRBJ2-1	TRBV5-1
CASRLVGQKLTKLNYGYTF	TGTGCCAGCAGACTGGTGGGACAGAAGCTTACGAAACTTAACTATGGCTACACCTTC	NA	TRBD1	TRBJ1-2	TRBV28
CASSLSVGTNYGYTF	TGTGCCAGCAGTTTATCGGTGGGAACTAACTATGGCTACACCTTC	once	NA	TRBJ1-2	TRBV27
CASSQLSGGNYGYTF	TGCGCCAGCAGCCAATTATCAGGGGGTAACTATGGCTACACCTTC	NA	TRBD1	TRBJ1-2	TRBV4-1
CASSQVGDQPQHF	TGCGCCAGCAGCCAAGTAGGAGATCAGCCCCAGCATTTT	NA	NA	TRBJ1-5	TRBV4-3
CASSFGQAYGYTF	TGTGCCAGCAGTTTTGGACAGGCCTATGGCTACACCTTC	NA	TRBD1	TRBJ1-2	TRBV6-1
CASMAGGAYEQYF	TGTGCCAGCATGGCGGGAGGAGCCTACGAGCAGTACTTC	NA	TRBD2	TRBJ2-7	TRBV28
CASSPTGGGQETQYF	TGTGCCAGCAGCCCGACAGGGGGCGGCCAAGAGACCCAGTACTTC	few	TRBD1	TRBJ2-5	TRBV7-6
CASSLGKGGTEAFF	TGTGCCAGCAGTTTAGGTAAGGGAGGGACTGAAGCTTTCTTT	few	NA	TRBJ1-1	TRBV27
CAWDRPNQPQHF	TGTGCCTGGGACAGACCAAATCAGCCCCAGCATTTT	NA	NA	TRBJ1-5	TRBV30
CASSIGAGGFNEQYF	TGTGCCAGTAGTATAGGGGCAGGGGGCTTTAACGAGCAGTACTTC	NA	TRBD1	TRBJ2-7	TRBV19
CASSLDSAYEQYF	TGTGCCAGCAGCTTAGACAGTGCCTACGAGCAGTACTTC	once	NA	TRBJ2-7	TRBV7-8
CATSRDRLSYEQYF	TGTGCCACCAGCAGAGATCGTCTCTCCTACGAGCAGTACTTC	NA	NA	TRBJ2-7	TRBV15
CASSFSPGQGNTEAFF	TGTGCCAGCAGCTTTTCCCCGGGACAGGGGAACACTGAAGCTTTCTTT	once	TRBD1	TRBJ1-1	TRBV11-2
CAISEHGVLNYGYTF	TGTGCCATCAGTGAGCACGGTGTGTTGAACTATGGCTACACCTTC	NA	NA	TRBJ1-2	TRBV10-3
CASSLWQGSQPQHF	TGTGCCAGCAGTCTTTGGCAGGGGTCTCAGCCCCAGCATTTT	NA	NA	TRBJ1-5	TRBV28
CASSSYVTDTQYF	TGTGCCAGCTCCTCATACGTCACAGATACGCAGTATTTT	NA	NA	TRBJ2-3	TRBV18
CAITDREGGYTF	TGTGCCATCACGGACAGGGAGGGTGGCTACACCTTC	NA	TRBD1	TRBJ1-2	TRBV10-3
CASGTGTGGYEQYF	TGTGCCAGCGGAACCGGGACAGGGGGGTACGAGCAGTACTTC	NA	TRBD1	TRBJ2-7	TRBV11-2
CASNEQGTLSGSSGANVLTF	TGTGCCAGCAACGAACAGGGGACCTTAAGCGGGTCCTCTGGGGCCAACGTCCTGACTTTC	NA	NA	TRBJ2-6	TRBV2
CASSYWSAGELFF	TGTGCCAGCAGTTATTGGTCGGCCGGGGAGCTGTTTTTT	NA	NA	TRBJ2-2	TRBV27
CAISFGTNTDTQYF	TGTGCCATCAGCTTTGGGACTAACACAGATACGCAGTATTTT	NA	TRBD2	TRBJ2-3	TRBV10-3
CASSSGYQETQYF	TGTGCCAGCTCTTCAGGGTACCAAGAGACCCAGTACTTC	NA	NA	TRBJ2-5	TRBV7-9
CASSYTPTGELFF	TGCGCCAGCAGCTATACACCCACCGGGGAGCTGTTTTTT	once	NA	TRBJ2-2	TRBV5-1
CASRRGFSGNTIYF	TGTGCCAGCAGGAGGGGCTTCTCTGGAAACACCATATATTTT	NA	NA	TRBJ1-3	TRBV6-5
CASSVFGEQFF	TGTGCCAGCAGTGTATTCGGTGAGCAGTTCTTC	NA	NA	TRBJ2-1	TRBV2
CASSFSGSSYNEQFF	TGTGCCAGCAGCTTTAGCGGGAGCTCCTACAATGAGCAGTTCTTC	NA	TRBD2	TRBJ2-1	TRBV7-2
CASSYGPNTGELFF	TGTGCCAGCAGTTACGGGCCTAACACCGGGGAGCTGTTTTTT	NA	NA	TRBJ2-2	TRBV6-6
CASSLRTGSNSPLHF	TGCGCCAGCAGCTTGAGGACAGGTTCAAATTCACCCCTCCACTTT	few	TRBD1	TRBJ1-6	TRBV5-1
CASGGDRGLGQPQHF	TGTGCCAGCGGGGGGGACAGGGGGCTAGGGCAGCCCCAGCATTTT	NA	TRBD1	TRBJ1-5	TRBV6-6
CASSWRQGAPDTQYF	TGCGCCAGCAGCTGGAGACAGGGGGCCCCAGATACGCAGTATTTT	once	TRBD1	TRBJ2-3	TRBV5-1
CASSLGNSDRVYF	TGTGCCAGCAGCTTAGGAAATTCGGACAGGGTATACTTC	many	TRBD1	TRBJ2-7	TRBV7-8
CAWGRQDLNQPQHF	TGTGCCTGGGGTCGACAGGACCTTAATCAGCCCCAGCATTTT	few	NA	TRBJ1-5	TRBV30
CASTLAQAARPDTQYF	TGCGCCAGCACCCTCGCGCAGGCGGCGCGCCCAGATACGCAGTATTTT	once	NA	TRBJ2-3	TRBV5-1
CASSYGTGGNTGELFF	TGTGCCAGCAGCTACGGGACAGGGGGAAACACCGGGGAGCTGTTTTTT	few	TRBD1	TRBJ2-2	TRBV7-2
CASSLWGRTRPSGDWGTDTQYF	TGTGCCAGCAGTTTATGGGGTCGTACTCGGCCTAGCGGGGACTGGGGCACAGATACGCAGTATTTT	once	TRBD2	TRBJ2-3	TRBV28
CASSLDPQALREQYF	TGTGCCAGCAGCTTAGATCCACAGGCCCTTCGGGAGCAGTACTTC	NA	NA	TRBJ2-7	TRBV11-2
CASSPNSGGFSNQPQHF	TGTGCCAGCAGCCCCAATAGTGGGGGATTTAGCAATCAGCCCCAGCATTTT	many	NA	TRBJ1-5	TRBV2
CASTGGGALQETQYF	TGTGCCAGCACAGGAGGGGGGGCCCTCCAAGAGACCCAGTACTTC	NA	NA	TRBJ2-5	TRBV28
CASSFDQSNEQFF	TGTGCCAGCAGCTTCGACCAATCTAATGAGCAGTTCTTC	NA	NA	TRBJ2-1	TRBV7-2
CASNKDSVNTEAFF	TGTGCCAGTAACAAGGACAGTGTGAACACTGAAGCTTTCTTT	NA	NA	TRBJ1-1	TRBV19
CASRAGDTEAFF	TGTGCCAGCAGGGCAGGGGACACTGAAGCTTTCTTT	NA	NA	TRBJ1-1	TRBV28
CASSSETGSPIETQYF	TGTGCCAGTAGTAGCGAAACGGGGTCTCCCATTGAGACCCAGTACTTC	NA	NA	TRBJ2-5	TRBV19
CASSLSGTSGEQYF	TGTGCCAGCAGTTTATCCGGGACTAGCGGCGAGCAGTACTTC	NA	TRBD2	TRBJ2-7	TRBV27
CASSLGLWGSYEQFF	TGTGCCAGCAGCTTAGGACTATGGGGGAGCTATGAGCAGTTCTTC	NA	NA	TRBJ2-1	TRBV7-6
CAISEEALYEQYF	TGTGCCATCAGTGAGGAGGCCCTCTACGAGCAGTACTTC	NA	NA	TRBJ2-7	TRBV10-3
CASTWGGAWGYTF	TGTGCCAGCACGTGGGGGGGCGCCTGGGGCTACACCTTC	NA	NA	TRBJ1-2	TRBV28
CASGLGNEQFF	TGTGCTAGTGGGCTCGGAAATGAGCAGTTCTTC	once	NA	TRBJ2-1	TRBV12-5
CASSQESGSGLAQHF	TGTGCCAGCAGCCAAGAATCGGGTTCCGGACTGGCCCAGCATTTT	NA	NA	TRBJ1-5	TRBV4-2
CASSFPGQGYTGELFF	TGTGCCAGCAGCTTTCCGGGACAGGGATACACCGGGGAGCTGTTTTTT	NA	TRBD1	TRBJ2-2	TRBV13
CAWSVSRTLSNYGYTF	TGTGCCTGGAGTGTATCAAGGACATTAAGTAACTATGGCTACACCTTC	NA	NA	TRBJ1-2	TRBV30
CASSPPGQGRTGELFF	TGTGCCAGCAGTCCCCCGGGACAGGGTAGGACCGGGGAGCTGTTTTTT	NA	TRBD1	TRBJ2-2	TRBV6-6
CASSVEAGLGEELFF	TGTGCCAGCAGCGTAGAGGCGGGATTGGGTGAGGAGCTGTTTTTT	NA	NA	TRBJ2-2	TRBV9